One sample yielded the 30 T cell receptor beta chains listed below, sequenced in a study of T cell responses to AZD1222 COVID-19 vaccine. The assay was immunoSEQ multiplex PCR, and TCRdb's table has in-frame clones only and misses some. Of around 120,000 clones listed, 88% were seen once; the top ten hold around 19%. Here the sequenced sample was peripheral blood, taken on day 0 of MenACWY control vaccination. Every receptor here comes from an adult in good health.

The V call is TRBV6-5, the J call TRBJ1-1; D perhaps matches TRBD1 (6 bases). In germline, CDR1 is MNHEY, CDR2 SVGAGI. Trimming took off 8 bases at V and 4 bases at J, with 17 bases between the two ends. There are 14 residues in the CDR3. The CDR3 region has the DNA TGTGCCAGCTCGTTCGTGGGGGCTGTCACTGAAGCTTTCTTT. Amino acid sequence: CASSFVGAVTEAFF.

The chain links TRBV30 to TRBJ2-2; D unclear. CDR1 is GTSNPN and CDR2 is SVGIG in the germline V gene (reference sequence). Trimming cost V 4 bases and J 6 bases, with 15 bases left between them. This CDR3 spans 14 amino acids. As DNA, the CDR3 is TGTGCCTGGACACGGACGGGCGCATCCGGGGAGCTGTTTTTT. As protein: CAWTRTGASGELFF.

CDR3 coding DNA: TGTGCCAGCAGCTGGGACGGACGAGAGACCCAGTACTTC. Its protein is CASSWDGRETQYF. J is TRBJ2-5 and V is TRBV28, with D perhaps being TRBD1 or TRBD2 (5 bases each). CDR1 and CDR2 from the germline V gene are MDHEN and SYDVKM. V lost 6 bases to trimming and J lost 4 bases, with 12 bases between them. This CDR3 contains 13 residues.

This clone was found once. The genes are TRBV5-4 and TRBJ2-5, with TRBD1 identical over 7 bases. This CDR3 has 13 amino acids. Per the germline V gene, CDR1 is SGHNT and CDR2 is YYREEE (reference sequence). J gave up 2 bases and V 2 bases, and 0 bases lay outside the gene matches. Here the CDR3 reads CASSLQGQETQYF. The CDR3 DNA sequence: TGTGCCAGCAGCTTACAGGGGCAAGAGACCCAGTACTTC.

This clone was recorded a few times. This chain joins TRBV5-1 and TRBJ1-3; no definite D call. Germline-derived CDR1 and CDR2 are SGHRS and YFSETQ. The germline V and J ends were trimmed by 0 bases and 2 bases, with 6 bases remaining between them. The CDR3 consists of 14 residues. As DNA, the CDR3 is TGCGCCAGCAGCTTGGGAGAAGCTGGAAACACCATATATTTT. It yields the protein CASSLGEAGNTIYF.

The V gene is TRBV13, the J gene TRBJ1-1; 8 nucleotides agree with TRBD1. Germline CDR1 PRHDT, CDR2 FYEKMQ (reference sequence). Losses at the gene ends were 2 bases for V and 1 base for J; bases not matched to a gene: 6. There are 16 residues in the CDR3. The CDR3 here is CASSLRRTGRNTEAFF. Written as DNA, the CDR3 is TGTGCCAGCAGCTTAAGGCGGACAGGGCGGAACACTGAAGCTTTCTTT. The variable domain in full, with the rest retrieved from reference TRBV13 and TRBJ1-1, is AAGVIQSPRHLIKEKRETATLKCYPIPRHDTVYWYQQGPGQDPQFLISFYEKMQSDKGSIPDRFSAQQFSDYHSELNMSSLELGDSALYFCASSLRRTGRNTEAFFGQGTRLTVV.

This chain uses TRBV5-1 with TRBJ2-4; 7 bases agree with TRBD1. The ends lost 4 bases at V and 8 bases at J; junction bases unmatched: 9. Germline V CDR1 and CDR2: SGHRS, YFSETQ. This CDR3 region has 14 residues. Written as DNA, the CDR3 is TGCGCCAGCAGCGTAACAGGGGATTTGGACATTCAGTACTTC. It translates to CASSVTGDLDIQYF.

The J gene is TRBJ1-2, the V gene TRBV3-1 (or the pseudogene TRBV3-2); D gene uncertain. CDR1 and CDR2 (germline): LGHDT, YNNKEL (reference sequence). The CDR3 has 16 amino acids. Trimming pared 3 bases from V and 1 base from J, leaving 15 bases between. CDR3 sequence (DNA): TGTGCCAGCAGCCAGTCTGGACGGAATCTTAACTATGGCTACACCTTC. Protein sequence: CASSQSGRNLNYGYTF.

The chain uses TRBV28 and TRBJ2-7; 9 nucleotides agree with TRBD2. V trimming: 5 bases; J trimming: 3 bases; junction bases outside the gene matches: 8. Germline V gene sequence: CDR1 MDHEN, CDR2 SYDVKM. This CDR3 has 15 amino acids. This chain's CDR3 is CASSTPGLAIYEQYF. The DNA for the CDR3 is TGTGCCAGCAGTACCCCGGGACTAGCTATCTACGAGCAGTACTTC.

The chain carries TRBV5-1 and TRBJ2-3; 15 bases map to TRBD2. Germline lookup yields CDR1 SGHRS and CDR2 YFSETQ. Trimming took 3 bases from V and 2 from J; bases not matched to a gene: 7. CDR3 size: 18 residues. CDR3 nucleotides: TGCGCCAGCAGCTCGGGACTAGCGGGAGGACTAGCCACAGATACGCAGTATTTT. Residues: CASSSGLAGGLATDTQYF.

The gene calls are TRBV11-2 and TRBJ2-7; D is possibly TRBD1 or TRBD2 (5 bases each). The CDR3 spans 15 residues. Between the trimmed V and J ends, which lost 1 base and 6 bases, there was a span of 16 bases. Germline V gives CDR1 SGHAT, CDR2 FQNNGV. The CDR3 is CASSLGGRVRAEQYF. CDR3 sequence (DNA): TGTGCCAGCAGCTTAGGGGGCAGGGTGAGGGCCGAGCAGTACTTC.

A few counts support this clone. J is TRBJ1-6 and V is TRBV10-3, with D perhaps TRBD1 (5 bases). Germline V lookup: CDR1 ENHRY, CDR2 SYGVKD. V was cut by 6 bases and J by 6 bases, with 21 bases left in between. The CDR3 has 17 amino acids. CDR3 bases: TGTGCCATCAGCCCTCAGGGTCCAATAGTGGGTAATTCACCCCTCCACTTT. The encoded protein is CAISPQGPIVGNSPLHF.

The V call is TRBV5-1, the J call TRBJ1-2; 9 bases agree with TRBD1. V lost 0 bases and J lost 9; bases outside the gene matches: 6. Per the germline V gene, CDR1 is SGHRS and CDR2 is YFSETQ. The CDR3 has 14 residues. CDR3 amino acids: CASSLEGQGSRYTF. The CDR3, as DNA: TGCGCCAGCAGCTTGGAGGGACAGGGTAGTCGCTACACCTTC.

The chain has TRBV28 and TRBJ1-5, with D tentatively TRBD1 (6 bases). CDR3 length: 15 residues. Trimming stripped 7 bases from V and 4 bases from J, with 17 bases between. From germline, CDR1 is MDHEN and CDR2 SYDVKM. DNA for the CDR3: TGTGCCAGCATGCGCTTTGTACAGGGTAATCAGCCCCAGCATTTT. Translating it yields CASMRFVQGNQPQHF.

This chain joins TRBV15 and TRBJ1-5; a possible D gene is TRBD1 (6 bases). The CDR3 contains 14 residues. CDR1 and CDR2 (germline): LNHNV, YYDKDF (reference sequence). Trimming took 9 bases from V and 1 from J, leaving 13 bases between them. CDR3 residues: CATGRDISNQPQHF. In DNA form, the CDR3 reads TGTGCCACAGGCCGGGACATAAGCAATCAGCCCCAGCATTTT.

The V call is TRBV7-8, the J call TRBJ2-6; D possibly matches TRBD1 or TRBD2 (5 bases each). The germline V gene has CDR1 SGHVS and CDR2 FQNEAQ. Trimming stripped 7 bases from V and 4 bases from J, with 11 bases between. The CDR3 has 14 amino acids. The CDR3 reads CASNPGTGANVLTF. In DNA, the CDR3 is TGTGCCAGCAACCCCGGGACCGGGGCCAACGTCCTGACTTTC.

The V call is TRBV29-1, the J call TRBJ1-1; TRBD1 is a possible D gene (5 bases). This CDR3 spans 12 amino acids. Germline lookup yields CDR1 SQVTM and CDR2 ANQGSEA. The V gene lost 6 bases and the J gene lost 11 bases, with 19 bases spanning the gap. The CDR3 loop is CSVVPRGLHAFF. The CDR3 DNA follows: TGCAGCGTCGTCCCGCGGGGCCTACACGCTTTCTTT.

This clone showed up just once. The rearrangement uses TRBV4-1 and TRBJ1-4, with 10 bases identical to TRBD1. The CDR3 consists of 16 residues. CDR1 MGHRA and CDR2 YSYEKL come from the germline V gene. The V gene end was trimmed by 4 bases and the J gene end by 7 bases; junction bases not matched to a gene: 9. Here the CDR3 reads CASSLRDRGSSEKLFF. The CDR3 region has the DNA TGCGCCAGCAGCCTCCGGGACAGGGGAAGTAGTGAAAAACTGTTTTTT.

The chain joins TRBV15 to TRBJ2-1; 13 nucleotides agree with TRBD2. CDR1 is LNHNV, CDR2 YYDKDF, per germline (reference sequence). The CDR3 is 15 amino acids. V lost 3 bases, J lost 7 bases, and 3 bases stayed unmatched. The CDR3 loop reads CATSRTSGRRNEQFF. In DNA form, the CDR3 reads TGTGCCACCAGCAGGACTAGCGGGAGGCGGAATGAGCAGTTCTTC.

The chain couples TRBV10-2 to TRBJ1-4; a possible D gene is TRBD1 (5 bases). CDR3 length: 15 residues. Looked up from germline, CDR1 is WSHSY and CDR2 is SAAADI. V was trimmed by 3 bases and J by 5 bases, leaving 13 bases between them. The CDR3 reads CASSDRGIRNEKLFF. In nucleotides, the CDR3 is TGCGCCAGCAGTGATCGGGGGATCAGGAATGAAAAACTGTTTTTT.

The chain recombines TRBV2 with TRBJ2-7; D is possibly TRBD1 (6 bases). Looked up from germline, CDR1 is SNHLY and CDR2 is FYNNEI. CDR3 length: 13 amino acids. Trimming left V 8 bases short and J 7 bases short, with 18 bases between. CDR3 amino acids: CASGYDRLREQYF. CDR3 DNA: TGTGCCAGCGGATACGACAGGTTAAGGGAGCAGTACTTC.

This clone turned up a few times. The rearrangement uses TRBV7-9 and TRBJ1-4; TRBD1 might be the D (5 bases). The V and J ends lost 5 bases and 6 bases respectively, with 22 bases between them. This CDR3 spans 17 amino acids. The germline V gene has CDR1 SEHNR and CDR2 FQNEAQ (reference sequence). CDR3 sequence: CASSHKRRRDPHEKLFF. The CDR3 coding sequence is TGTGCCAGCAGCCATAAAAGGCGACGGGACCCGCATGAAAAACTGTTTTTT.

The CDR3 sequence is CASSFPGGRGNQPQHF. In nucleotides, the CDR3 is TGTGCCAGCAGTTTCCCAGGGGGCCGGGGCAATCAGCCCCAGCATTTT. The chain carries TRBV28 and TRBJ1-5, with 8 bases fitting TRBD1. J gave up 2 bases and V 3 bases, and 6 bases lay outside the gene matches. CDR3 length equals 16 residues. Germline V CDR1 and CDR2: MDHEN, SYDVKM.

The chain recombines TRBV10-3 with TRBJ2-7; a weak D match, TRBD1 (5 bases). Germline values: CDR1 ENHRY, CDR2 SYGVKD. This CDR3 contains 13 residues. V lost 6 bases and J 6 bases, leaving 15 bases between the germline ends. For the CDR3, the DNA is TGTGCCATCAGCTCCTCGACAGTCTTCGAGCAGTACTTC. Its protein is CAISSSTVFEQYF.

This chain uses TRBV28 with TRBJ2-5; 8 bases map to TRBD2. Germline V gives CDR1 MDHEN, CDR2 SYDVKM. V lost 10 bases, J lost 1 base, and 11 bases stayed unmatched. The CDR3 runs to 15 residues. CDR3 sequence (DNA): TGTGCCACCAGAACGGGAGGGGAGGGCCAAGAGACCCAGTACTTC. This gives the protein CATRTGGEGQETQYF. Based on the CDR3 plus reference TRBV28 and TRBJ2-5, the full variable domain is DVKVTQSSRYLVKRTGEKVFLECVQDMDHENMFWYRQDPGLGLRLIYFSYDVKMKEKGDIPEGYSVSREKKERFSLILESASTNQTSMYLCATRTGGEGQETQYFGPGTRLLVL.

This clone has a single count. The DNA of the CDR3 is TGTGCCAGCAAGGGACAGGGGGCGCGCAGGGCCAACGTCCTGACTTTC. Translating it yields CASKGQGARRANVLTF. The chain couples TRBV28 to TRBJ2-6; 12 bases are a match to TRBD1. The CDR3 consists of 16 residues. After removal of 7 bases from V and 5 bases from J, the junction contained 6 bases not matched to a gene. Germline lookup yields CDR1 MDHEN and CDR2 SYDVKM.

The chain is built from TRBV9 and TRBJ2-5; 7 bases are a match to TRBD1. The CDR3 has 16 amino acids. With 5 bases clipped from V and 4 bases from J, the junction kept 14 bases outside the gene matches. Germline assignment: CDR1 SGDLS and CDR2 YYNGEE. The CDR3 DNA follows: TGTGCCAGCAGTATACATCAGGGGGTAGGCGCAGAGACCCAGTACTTC. Translation: CASSIHQGVGAETQYF.

This rearrangement joins TRBV5-1 to TRBJ2-2; no clear D gene. The germline V gene encodes CDR1 SGHRS and CDR2 YFSETQ. V lost 3 bases to trimming and J lost 7 bases, with 16 bases between them. The CDR3 runs to 15 residues. CDR3 protein: CASSSGDNIIGELFF. CDR3 bases: TGCGCCAGCAGCTCCGGAGATAATATAATCGGGGAGCTGTTTTTT.

V is TRBV2 and J is TRBJ1-4, with a tentative D call TRBD1 (5 bases). Trimming shortened V by 4 bases and J by 5 bases, and 14 bases separated the two germline ends. The V gene's germline CDR1 is SNHLY and CDR2 FYNNEI. This CDR3 region has 15 residues. For the CDR3, the DNA is TGTGCCAGCAGTGCTCAATCGGGACTGAATGAAAAACTGTTTTTT. Translation: CASSAQSGLNEKLFF.

This rearrangement joins TRBV6-5 to TRBJ1-2, with unresolved D. The CDR3 loop spans 14 amino acids. The germline V and J ends were trimmed by 5 bases and 5 bases, with 15 bases remaining between them. The germline CDR1 and CDR2 sequences are MNHEY and SVGAGI. CDR3 protein: CASSNYMGRYGYTF. CDR3 DNA: TGTGCCAGCAGTAATTACATGGGTCGGTATGGCTACACCTTC.